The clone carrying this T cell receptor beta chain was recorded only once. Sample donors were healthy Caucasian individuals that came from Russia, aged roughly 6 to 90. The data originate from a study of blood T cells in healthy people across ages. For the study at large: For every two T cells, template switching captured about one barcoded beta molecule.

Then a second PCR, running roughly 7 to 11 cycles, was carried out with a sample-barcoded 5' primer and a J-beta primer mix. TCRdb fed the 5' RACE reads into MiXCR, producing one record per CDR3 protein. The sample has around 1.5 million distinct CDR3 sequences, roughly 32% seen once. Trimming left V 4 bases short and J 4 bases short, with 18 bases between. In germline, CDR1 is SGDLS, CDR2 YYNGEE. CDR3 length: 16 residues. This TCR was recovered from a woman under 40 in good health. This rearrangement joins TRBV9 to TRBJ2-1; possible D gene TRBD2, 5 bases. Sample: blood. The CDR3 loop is CASSPPQRSLYNEQFF. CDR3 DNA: TGTGCCAGCAGCCCCCCCCAGCGGAGCCTTTACAATGAGCAGTTCTTC. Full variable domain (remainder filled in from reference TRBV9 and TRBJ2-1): DSGVTQTPKHLITATGQRVTLRCSPRSGDLSVYWYQQSLDQGLQFLIQYYNGEERAKGNILERFSAQQFPDLHSELNLSSLELGDSALYFCASSPPQRSLYNEQFFGPGTRLTVL.